The 12 T cell receptor beta chains below all came from one sample that was sequenced in a study of response to subunit inactivated influenza vaccine (dated by TCRdb to 2016 to 2019). Preparation of the library involved RT-PCR. Sequencing was performed on an Illumina HiSeq 2500. TCRdb reprocessed the public reads (quality trimming at Q25 with fastp, clone calling with MiXCR) and kept in-frame beta chains. Each entry merges the rows of one CDR3 protein and shows their most common DNA and genes. This sample lists 500,000 to 600,000 distinct CDR3 sequences; 7.6% were detected once. The top ten hold approximately 12% of the sample. Sequences were derived from PBMCs from blood, sampled about 23 months after vaccination. The source of these receptors is a man between 50 and 69 years old who received an inactivated influenza vaccine. Donor details come from another sample of the same person, matched by shared clones.

The table lists this clonotype with a few counts. The chain carries TRBV5-1 and TRBJ2-3; D possibly corresponds to TRBD1 (5 bases). V lost 4 bases and J lost 4, with 16 bases in between. CDR3 length: 15 residues. Germline V gene sequence: CDR1 SGHRS, CDR2 YFSETQ. In nucleotides, the CDR3 is TGCGCCAGCAGCACCCAGGGCCCGAGGTCAGATACGCAGTATTTT. Translation: CASSTQGPRSDTQYF.

This rearrangement joins TRBV29-1 to TRBJ2-4; D gene ambiguous. The CDR3 contains 13 residues. The germline CDR1 and CDR2 sequences are SQVTM and ANQGSEA. Trimming cost V 5 bases and J 0 bases, with 8 bases left between them. CDR3 DNA sequence: TGCAGCGTTTGGACGGTAGCCAAAAACATTCAGTACTTC. Translation gives CSVWTVAKNIQYF.

This clonotype has ten or more counts. V gene TRBV27 combines with J gene TRBJ1-2; no definite D call. There are 15 residues in the CDR3. Germline lookup yields CDR1 MNHEY and CDR2 SMNVEV (reference sequence). Trimming pared 3 bases from V and 8 bases from J, leaving 19 bases between. The DNA of the CDR3 is TGTGCCAGCAGTTTCGGACGAGCGAACATGTGGGGCTACACCTTC. This sequence encodes CASSFGRANMWGYTF.

CDR3 nucleotide sequence: TGTGCCAGCAGCTTGGGATCGGGAGGGAATTACGAGCAGTACTTC. Its translation: CASSLGSGGNYEQYF. This chain joins TRBV5-5 and TRBJ2-7; 8 bases agree with TRBD2. The CDR3 is 15 residues long. J lost 4 bases, V lost 0 bases, and 6 bases had no gene match. Germline loops: CDR1 SGHKS, CDR2 YYEKEE (reference sequence).

In this sample, this clonotype turned up a few times. The chain recombines TRBV10-2 with TRBJ2-1; tentatively, D is TRBD1 or TRBD2 (5 bases each). The V end was cut by 7 bases, the J end by 2 bases, with 15 bases between. The CDR3 has 15 residues. Per germline, CDR1 WSHSY and CDR2 SAAADI. CDR3 amino acids: CASTPGTVAYNEQFF. CDR3 coding DNA: TGCGCCAGCACCCCTGGGACCGTCGCCTACAATGAGCAGTTCTTC.

The chain couples TRBV4-1 to TRBJ2-5; possible D gene TRBD1, 5 bases. V lost 1 base, J lost 5 bases, and 8 bases lay in between. The CDR3 contains 13 residues. The germline V gene has CDR1 MGHRA and CDR2 YSYEKL. CDR3 residues: CASSQGQLETQYF. The CDR3 DNA reads as TGCGCCAGCAGCCAAGGACAGTTGGAGACCCAGTACTTC.

V is TRBV29-1 and J is TRBJ1-5, with 9 bases lining up with TRBD1. Germline V gives CDR1 SQVTM, CDR2 ANQGSEA. The CDR3 loop spans 13 amino acids. The V segment lost 6 bases and the J segment 3 bases; nucleotides outside the gene matches: 3. Written as DNA, the CDR3 is TGCAGCGTGGAACAGGGGGCCAATCAGCCCCAGCATTTT. Amino acids: CSVEQGANQPQHF.

The chain uses TRBV20-1 and TRBJ2-7; a weak D match, TRBD1 (6 bases). Trimming left V 0 bases short and J 3 bases short, with 21 bases between. The CDR3 is 17 residues long. Germline values: CDR1 DFQATT, CDR2 SNEGSKA (reference sequence). The DNA of the CDR3 is TGCAGTGCTAGAGATTTTGTCCGACAGGATCCTGGCTACGAGCAGTACTTC. Translated, it gives CSARDFVRQDPGYEQYF.

The sample holds a few counts of this clonotype. V is TRBV25-1 and J is TRBJ2-7, with D possibly being TRBD2 (6 bases). The CDR3 length is 13 residues. V gave up 4 bases and J gave up 6 bases, with 13 bases separating them. Germline V gene sequence: CDR1 MGHDK, CDR2 SYGVNS. CDR3 in amino acids: CASSATGGSEQYF. In DNA, the CDR3 is TGTGCCAGCAGTGCGACCGGGGGAAGCGAGCAGTACTTC.

This clonotype was detected many times. The rearrangement links TRBV28 to TRBJ2-7, with TRBD1 matching over 7 bases. V was clipped by 2 bases and J by 2 bases; unmatched bases: 6. The CDR3 length is 15 residues. Germline V gene sequence: CDR1 MDHEN, CDR2 SYDVKM. CDR3 coding DNA: TGTGCCAGCAGTTTAATCGGGCAGGGGGCCTACGAGCAGTACTTC. It translates to CASSLIGQGAYEQYF.

This clonotype has more than one count but fewer than ten. The gene calls are TRBV7-9 and TRBJ2-3; possibly TRBD1 or TRBD2 for D (6 bases each). V was pared by 5 bases and J by 0 bases, with 15 bases between. CDR1 SEHNR and CDR2 FQNEAQ come from the germline V gene (reference sequence). This CDR3 comprises 16 residues. The CDR3 region is CASSVPPGASTDTQYF. CDR3 bases: TGTGCCAGCAGCGTACCACCGGGGGCGAGCACAGATACGCAGTATTTT. Looking up the rest from reference TRBV7-9 and TRBJ2-3 gives the full variable domain: DTGVSQNPRHKITKRGQNVTFRCDPISEHNRLYWYRQTLGQGPEFLTYFQNEAQLEKSRLLSDRFSAERPKGSFSTLEIQRTEQGDSAMYLCASSVPPGASTDTQYFGPGTRLTVL.

The table lists this clonotype with a few counts. The rearrangement links TRBV15 to TRBJ2-1, with D possibly being TRBD1 or TRBD2 (7 bases each). Trimming cost V 0 bases and J 4 bases, with 13 bases left between them. This CDR3 has 16 amino acids. Germline V CDR1 and CDR2: LNHNV, YYDKDF (reference sequence). The CDR3, as DNA: TGTGCCACCAGCAGAGAGGCAGGGGGAGGGTACAATGAGCAGTTCTTC. As protein: CATSREAGGGYNEQFF.